Following are 25 T cell receptor beta chains from one sample sequenced in a study of shared clonotypes between healthy human individuals. Produced via immunoSEQ multiplex PCR; TCRdb's table is partial and in-frame only. The table lists around 330,000 clones, around two thirds of them singletons. The sequencing sample was made of memory CD4+ T cells sorted from blood. The subset was: CD45RA-negative fraction. Every receptor here comes from a young man in good health.

This clone came up many times. The V and J genes are TRBV7-9 and TRBJ2-3, with 8 nucleotides matching TRBD2. V trimming: 4 bases; J trimming: 3 bases; junction bases outside the gene matches: 15. Germline V gene lookup returns CDR1 SEHNR and CDR2 FQNEAQ (reference sequence). The CDR3 extends over 18 amino acids. CDR3 DNA sequence: TGTGCCAGCAGCTCACGCGTGACTAGTTCGGGAGGGACAGATACGCAGTATTTT. Amino acid sequence: CASSSRVTSSGGTDTQYF.

The chain carries TRBV28 and TRBJ1-1; 8 bases map to TRBD1. The CDR3 runs 15 residues. The germline CDR1 and CDR2 sequences are MDHEN and SYDVKM. The ends lost 5 bases at V and 1 base at J; junction bases unmatched: 6. The CDR3 is CASSQRGTGNTEAFF. CDR3 DNA sequence: TGTGCCAGCAGTCAAAGGGGGACAGGGAACACTGAAGCTTTCTTT.

In its sample, this clone was seen a few times. Within the sample, other DNA sequences also encode this same CDR3. This chain links TRBV30 with TRBJ2-3; TRBD2 matches at 7 bases. Germline V gene data show CDR1 as GTSNPN and CDR2 as SVGIG (reference sequence). Trimming cost V 2 bases and J 0 bases; bases outside gene matches: 5. The CDR3 contains 15 residues. CDR3 DNA: TGTGCCTGGAGTTTAGCTAGCGGTAGCACAGATACGCAGTATTTT. Encoded protein: CAWSLASGSTDTQYF.

Turning to this clone: Different DNA sequences within this sample yield the same CDR3. V is TRBV27 and J is TRBJ1-1; 7 bases are a match to TRBD1. This CDR3 comprises 15 residues. V gave up 4 bases and J gave up 5 bases; unmatched junction bases: 10. Germline V gene data show CDR1 as MNHEY and CDR2 as SMNVEV (reference sequence). CDR3 sequence (DNA): TGTGCCAGCAGTTGGGGGGGGCAGGGGGGGACTGAAGCTTTCTTT. This gives the protein CASSWGGQGGTEAFF.

V usage is TRBV5-1 and J usage is TRBJ1-1; tentative D call: TRBD1 (6 bases). With 3 bases removed from V and 0 bases from J, the gap between germline ends came to 15 bases. Germline V gives CDR1 SGHRS, CDR2 YFSETQ. The CDR3 extends over 16 amino acids. The CDR3 DNA reads as TGCGCCAGCAGCTCGGTTGGGACACTTATGAACACTGAAGCTTTCTTT. Its protein product is CASSSVGTLMNTEAFF.

The gene calls are TRBV19 and TRBJ1-5; 7 positions agree with TRBD1. CDR1 and CDR2 from the germline V gene are LNHDA and SQIVND (reference sequence). The ends lost 7 bases at V and 9 bases at J; junction bases unmatched: 15. This CDR3 has 15 amino acids. The CDR3 is CASTSFMGAGGPQHF. As DNA, the CDR3 is TGTGCCAGTACCTCTTTTATGGGGGCAGGGGGGCCCCAGCATTTT. Full variable domain (remainder filled in from reference TRBV19 and TRBJ1-5): DGGITQSPKYLFRKEGQNVTLSCEQNLNHDAMYWYRQDPGQGLRLIYYSQIVNDFQKGDIAEGYSVSREKKESFPLTVTSAQKNPTAFYLCASTSFMGAGGPQHFGDGTRLSIL.

V is TRBV6-5 and J is TRBJ2-7; D perhaps matches TRBD2 (5 bases). The V end was cut by 4 bases, the J end by 4 bases, with 20 bases between. The CDR3 is 16 amino acids. Germline-derived CDR1 and CDR2 are MNHEY and SVGAGI. CDR3 sequence reads: CASSSPGIRNRYEQYF. CDR3 bases: TGTGCCAGCAGTTCGCCGGGAATCCGAAACCGATACGAGCAGTACTTC.

At least ten counts were recorded for this clone. The chain employs TRBV19 and TRBJ2-1; 7 bases are a match to TRBD1. The V gene's germline CDR1 is LNHDA and CDR2 SQIVND (reference sequence). V shed 5 bases, J shed 5 bases, and the junction held 6 bases outside the gene matches. The CDR3 extends over 14 amino acids. For the CDR3, the DNA is TGTGCCAGTAGTCGGGACAGAGCAAACAATGAGCAGTTCTTC. Amino acids: CASSRDRANNEQFF.

This chain connects TRBV5-1 to TRBJ2-5, with a tentative D call TRBD1 (5 bases). The CDR3 is made up of 14 amino acids. Trimming pared 5 bases from V and 0 bases from J, leaving 11 bases between. Germline V gene lookup returns CDR1 SGHRS and CDR2 YFSETQ. CDR3 sequence reads: CASSLRQYQETQYF. The CDR3 nucleotides are TGCGCCAGCAGTTTACGACAGTACCAAGAGACCCAGTACTTC.

The rearrangement uses TRBV9 and TRBJ2-5, with 11 bases identical to TRBD1. From germline, CDR1 is SGDLS and CDR2 YYNGEE. This CDR3 has 17 amino acids. The ends lost 0 bases at V and 5 bases at J; junction bases unmatched: 9. The CDR3 here is CASSVDAGGTGGETQYF. In DNA form, the CDR3 reads TGTGCCAGCAGCGTAGACGCAGGCGGGACAGGGGGGGAGACCCAGTACTTC. Using reference TRBV9 and TRBJ2-5 for the parts outside the CDR3, the full variable domain is DSGVTQTPKHLITATGQRVTLRCSPRSGDLSVYWYQQSLDQGLQFLIQYYNGEERAKGNILERFSAQQFPDLHSELNLSSLELGDSALYFCASSVDAGGTGGETQYFGPGTRLLVL.

This chain links TRBV7-8 with TRBJ2-2; 8 nucleotides align to TRBD1. V was pared by 1 base and J by 0 bases, with 4 bases of the junction left unmatched. CDR3 length: 17 amino acids. Germline assignment: CDR1 SGHVS and CDR2 FQNEAQ. The CDR3 region is CASSLGTGGSNTGELFF. The CDR3 region has the DNA TGTGCCAGCAGCTTAGGTACAGGGGGATCGAACACCGGGGAGCTGTTTTTT.

The chain combines TRBV2 with TRBJ2-2; tentative D call: TRBD2 (5 bases). Trimming stripped 7 bases from V and 4 bases from J, with 13 bases between. Looked up from germline, CDR1 is SNHLY and CDR2 is FYNNEI. The CDR3 length is 14 residues. The CDR3 protein is CASNGVQGTGELFF. The DNA of the CDR3 is TGTGCCAGCAACGGGGTCCAAGGCACCGGGGAGCTGTTTTTT.

This clone has a single count. A clone one base away is much larger, so this may be a read error. Additional DNA sequences in this sample encode the identical CDR3. V usage is TRBV7-9 and J usage is TRBJ2-1; TRBD2 matches 9 bases. Germline assignment: CDR1 SEHNR and CDR2 FQNEAQ (reference sequence). This CDR3 is 16 amino acids long. Trimming removed 0 bases from V and 3 bases from J; junction bases left unmatched: 3. The CDR3 DNA is TGTGCCAGCAGCTTAGCCCTAGCGGGGAGCTACAATGAGCAGTTCTTC. Its translation: CASSLALAGSYNEQFF.

This rearrangement joins TRBV19 to TRBJ2-7; the D gene is possibly TRBD2 (5 bases). CDR3 length: 14 residues. Trimming pared 5 bases from V and 2 bases from J, leaving 13 bases between. CDR1 and CDR2 (germline): LNHDA, SQIVND (reference sequence). CDR3 in DNA: TGTGCCAGTAGTTTGGGGAGTGGCACCTACGAGCAGTACTTC. Translation: CASSLGSGTYEQYF.

This chain joins TRBV7-9 and TRBJ1-2, with D possibly being TRBD1 (5 bases). The germline gives CDR1 SEHNR, CDR2 FQNEAQ (reference sequence). V lost 5 bases to trimming and J lost 4 bases, with 11 bases between them. The CDR3 totals 13 residues. Here the CDR3 DNA reads TGTGCCAGCAGCCAGGGCCCTGGCTATGGCTACACCTTC. It specifies CASSQGPGYGYTF.

The chain recombines TRBV30 with TRBJ1-1; unclear D gene. In germline, CDR1 is GTSNPN, CDR2 SVGIG (reference sequence). The V gene lost 0 bases and the J gene lost 0 bases, with 5 bases spanning the gap. The CDR3 is 13 amino acids. In nucleotides, the CDR3 is TGTGCCTGGAGTGTCGGTTTGAACACTGAAGCTTTCTTT. Translation gives CAWSVGLNTEAFF.

This clone has at least ten counts. The identical CDR3 is also encoded by other nucleotide sequences in the sample. CDR3 region: CASSSRLAKNIQYF. The CDR3 DNA reads TGTGCCAGCAGCTCCCGGCTAGCCAAAAACATTCAGTACTTC. This chain connects TRBV11-2 to TRBJ2-4; D call uncertain. Looked up from germline, CDR1 is SGHAT and CDR2 is FQNNGV. V lost 4 bases and J lost 0, with 7 bases in between. This CDR3 contains 14 residues.

CDR3 loop: CAISESSGAKNIQYF. In DNA, the CDR3 is TGTGCCATCAGTGAGTCGTCTGGGGCCAAAAACATTCAGTACTTC. The rearrangement joins TRBV10-3 to TRBJ2-4; D is unresolved. V gave up 0 bases and J gave up 1 base, with 7 bases separating them. Per the germline V gene, CDR1 is ENHRY and CDR2 is SYGVKD. CDR3 size: 15 residues.

V is TRBV25-1 and J is TRBJ2-5, with 10 bases matching TRBD2. With V trimmed by 3 bases and J by 5 bases, 6 bases remained unmatched. Germline loops: CDR1 MGHDK, CDR2 SYGVNS. This CDR3 region has 15 residues. The CDR3 loop reads CASSDRLAGRETQYF. The DNA for the CDR3 is TGTGCCAGCAGTGACCGACTAGCGGGTAGGGAGACCCAGTACTTC.

The rearrangement links TRBV19 to TRBJ2-3, with a tentative D call TRBD1 (5 bases). This CDR3 region has 14 residues. Germline CDR1 and CDR2: LNHDA and SQIVND (reference sequence). The ends were cut back, 3 bases at V and 5 bases at J, with 12 bases in the middle. DNA for the CDR3: TGTGCCAGTAGTATGCAGGGATACCAAGATACGCAGTATTTT. Its protein is CASSMQGYQDTQYF.

The chain carries TRBV5-6 and TRBJ2-1; 8 bases are a match to TRBD1. CDR1 is SGHDT and CDR2 is YYEEEE in the germline V gene. V shed 2 bases, J shed 7 bases, and the junction held 8 bases outside the gene matches. The CDR3 consists of 15 residues. CDR3 nucleotides: TGTGCCAGCAGCTTCACCGGACAGGGTCGGAATGAGCAGTTCTTC. It codes for CASSFTGQGRNEQFF.

The chain combines TRBV9 with TRBJ2-1; no reliable D call. In germline, CDR1 is SGDLS, CDR2 YYNGEE. V lost 2 bases and J lost 5, with 8 bases in between. The CDR3 length is 13 residues. This chain's CDR3 is CASSVRTNNEQFF. CDR3 DNA sequence: TGTGCCAGCAGCGTCCGAACGAACAATGAGCAGTTCTTC. The full variable domain, rest sourced from reference TRBV9 and TRBJ2-1, is DSGVTQTPKHLITATGQRVTLRCSPRSGDLSVYWYQQSLDQGLQFLIQYYNGEERAKGNILERFSAQQFPDLHSELNLSSLELGDSALYFCASSVRTNNEQFFGPGTRLTVL.

This clone was observed a single time. V gene TRBV29-1 combines with J gene TRBJ2-5; 10 bases match TRBD1. CDR3 length: 15 amino acids. Per the germline V gene, CDR1 is SQVTM and CDR2 is ANQGSEA. The trim removed 3 bases at V and 5 bases at J, leaving 9 bases unmatched. The CDR3 here is CSVEGDRGRAETQYF. CDR3 nucleotide sequence: TGCAGCGTTGAGGGAGACAGGGGGCGCGCGGAGACCCAGTACTTC.

The chain uses TRBV5-1 and TRBJ2-7; D might be TRBD1 (6 bases). Trimming cost V 1 base and J 3 bases, with 20 bases left between them. CDR1 SGHRS and CDR2 YFSETQ come from the germline V gene. The length of the CDR3 is 17 residues. CDR3 sequence: CASSLSHPLGRGYEQYF. CDR3 DNA: TGCGCCAGCAGCTTGAGTCACCCCCTGGGCAGGGGCTACGAGCAGTACTTC.

The J gene is TRBJ2-1, the V gene TRBV9, with D perhaps matching TRBD1 or TRBD2 (5 bases each). The V gene lost 4 bases and the J gene lost 3 bases, with 14 bases spanning the gap. The germline V gene encodes CDR1 SGDLS and CDR2 YYNGEE. The CDR3 extends over 15 amino acids. In DNA form, the CDR3 reads TGTGCCAGCAGCCCGCCGGGACCAGACTACAATGAGCAGTTCTTC. It encodes CASSPPGPDYNEQFF.